This note documents a single T cell receptor beta chain sequence. Its target is not known. This entry is derived from a study of chemoradiotherapy in HPV16-positive cancers. Looking at the study overall: Candidate HPV-specific T-cell clones and common TCR motifs came from functional assays in a couple of HPV16-positive patients. Findings of the study overall: HPV-specific T cells were functionally defined from only a couple of HPV16-positive patients. Non-HPV-specific T cells did not expand in tumors during treatment, whereas candidate HPV-specific clones and E7-related motifs did.

The CDR3 has 15 amino acids. CDR1 is SGHRS, CDR2 YFSETQ, per germline. V was trimmed by 3 bases and J by 1 base, leaving 13 bases between them. Using immunoSEQ multiplex PCR, the repertoire was profiled, and TCRdb retains in-frame clones only, with some absent. The sample has over 30,000 clones, about 80% seen once; the top ten hold around 4%. Sequencing was performed on blood, taken from a patient who underwent chemoradiotherapy. The sequence came from a human donor with HPV-associated anogenital cancer. This rearrangement joins TRBV5-1 to TRBJ1-1; TRBD1 might be the D (6 bases). CDR3 residues: CASSSALQGNTEAFF. CDR3 coding DNA: TGCGCCAGCAGCTCGGCCTTACAGGGGAACACTGAAGCTTTCTTT.